The TCR beta chain under discussion was sequenced for a study of T-cell reconstitution after alpha-beta-depleted transplantation in children. The study, taken as a whole, reports: The authors attributed T-cell counts and diversity one year after transplant mostly to newly produced T cells. The study reportedly traced alpha-beta T cells about two months after transplant to several hundred expanded graft clones. There were some patients whose high TCRbeta diversity at day 60 came from surviving recipient T cells and thymic progenitors.

This clonotype was observed a handful of times. Its cognate antigen is unknown. Unique molecular identifiers were incorporated into the prepared TCRbeta library. Using its own MiXCR run on the PCR reads, TCRdb lists one record per CDR3 protein. The repertoire holds more than 400,000 distinct CDR3 sequences, with roughly an eighth as singletons. This clonotype was sampled from a female patient aged 2 to 10 who had a stem cell transplant for aplastic anemia, so the T cells may come from the graft donor. The input for sequencing was PBMCs, mostly from graft donor cells, taken 180 days after TCRalphabeta/CD19-depleted stem cell transplant.

CDR3: CSVAGTSGDSTDTQYF. In DNA form, the CDR3 reads TGCAGCGTTGCCGGGACTAGCGGGGATAGCACAGATACGCAGTATTTT. The rearrangement joins TRBV29-1 to TRBJ2-3; 13 bases fit TRBD2. The junction had 4 bases not matched to a gene; V was cut back by 4 bases and J by 0 bases. This CDR3 region has 16 residues. CDR1 and CDR2 from the germline V gene are SQVTM and ANQGSEA.